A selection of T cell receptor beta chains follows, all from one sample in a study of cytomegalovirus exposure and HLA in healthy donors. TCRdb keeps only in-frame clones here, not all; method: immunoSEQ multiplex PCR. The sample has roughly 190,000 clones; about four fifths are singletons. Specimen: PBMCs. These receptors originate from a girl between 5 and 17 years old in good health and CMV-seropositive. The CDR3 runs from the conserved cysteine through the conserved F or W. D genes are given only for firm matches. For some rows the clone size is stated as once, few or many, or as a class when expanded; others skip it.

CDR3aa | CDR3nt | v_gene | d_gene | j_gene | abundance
CSVDGTSGGTDTQYF | TGCAGCGTCGACGGGACTAGCGGGGGCACAGATACGCAGTATTTT | TRBV29-1 | TRBD2 | TRBJ2-3 | -
CASIRAWTGNNEQFF | TGTGCCAGCATCAGAGCTTGGACGGGGAACAATGAGCAGTTCTTC | TRBV5-6 | - | TRBJ2-1 | -
CASSAPSMNTEAFF | TGTGCCAGCAGTGCGCCCTCCATGAACACTGAAGCTTTCTTT | TRBV6-5 | - | TRBJ1-1 | few
CAISQISTRNEQFF | TGTGCCATCAGTCAAATCTCGACACGGAATGAGCAGTTCTTC | TRBV10-3 | - | TRBJ2-1 | -
CASSPPRGAGTDTQYF | TGTGCCAGCTCACCACCGCGGGGGGCCGGCACAGATACGCAGTATTTT | TRBV18 | TRBD2 | TRBJ2-3 | -
CASSAEAGKSNEQFF | TGTGCCAGCAGCGCCGAAGCGGGGAAATCCAATGAGCAGTTCTTC | TRBV9 | TRBD2 | TRBJ2-1 | once
CASSYKQGATEAFF | TGTGCCAGCAGTTACAAACAGGGGGCCACTGAAGCTTTCTTT | TRBV6-5 | TRBD1 | TRBJ1-1 | few
CASSDRGQAPYNEQFF | TGCGCCAGCAGTGATCGTGGACAGGCGCCGTACAATGAGCAGTTCTTC | TRBV10-1 | TRBD1 | TRBJ2-1 | -
CASSLGDREVYEQYF | TGTGCCAGCAGCTTAGGGGACAGGGAGGTGTACGAGCAGTACTTC | TRBV7-9 | TRBD1 | TRBJ2-7 | -
CASSPSDRGPFGYTF | TGTGCCAGCAGCCCCTCGGACAGGGGGCCGTTCGGCTACACCTTC | TRBV11-2 | TRBD1 | TRBJ1-2 | few
CASRNIAGGAYEQYF | TGTGCCAGCAGAAATATAGCGGGGGGCGCCTACGAGCAGTACTTC | TRBV6-5 | TRBD2 | TRBJ2-7 | -
CASNQGHGAYEQYF | TGTGCCAGCAACCAAGGACACGGAGCCTACGAGCAGTACTTC | TRBV5-6 | - | TRBJ2-7 | -
CASSPWAGGQGQETQYF | TGTGCCAGCAGTCCATGGGCGGGGGGGCAGGGTCAAGAGACCCAGTACTTC | TRBV27 | TRBD2 | TRBJ2-5 | -
CASSATTGVASPLHF | TGTGCCAGCAGTGCTACCACAGGGGTGGCTTCACCCCTCCACTTT | TRBV2 | TRBD1 | TRBJ1-6 | -
CASSSRRDTITGQPQHF | TGTGCCAGCAGCTCCCGTCGGGACACAATAACTGGTCAGCCCCAGCATTTT | TRBV7-2 | - | TRBJ1-5 | -
CASAPSIPSYGYTF | TGTGCCAGCGCCCCAAGCATTCCATCCTATGGCTACACCTTC | TRBV6-5 | - | TRBJ1-2 | -
CASSGDRGWNEQYF | TGTGCCAGCAGCGGCGACAGGGGGTGGAACGAGCAGTACTTC | TRBV7-2 | TRBD1 | TRBJ2-7 | -
CASAEAELRLPGELFF | TGTGCCAGTGCCGAGGCTGAGTTACGCCTCCCCGGGGAGCTGTTTTTT | TRBV19 | - | TRBJ2-2 | few
CASSTGQASYEQYF | TGTGCCAGCAGTACGGGACAGGCATCCTACGAGCAGTACTTC | TRBV6-6 | TRBD1 | TRBJ2-7 | -
CASSLTVSYEQYF | TGCGCCAGCAGCTTGACAGTCTCCTACGAGCAGTACTTC | TRBV5-1 | - | TRBJ2-7 | -
CASSGGTSGVGEQFF | TGTGCCAGCAGTGGCGGGACTAGCGGGGTAGGTGAGCAGTTCTTC | TRBV6-1 | TRBD2 | TRBJ2-1 | -
CASSPYTGELFF | TGCGCCAGCAGCCCGTACACCGGGGAGCTGTTTTTT | TRBV5-1 | - | TRBJ2-2 | few
CASSQTGVAADTQYF | TGCGCCAGCAGCCAAACAGGGGTGGCTGCAGATACGCAGTATTTT | TRBV4-1 | TRBD1 | TRBJ2-3 | once
CASSGQGSTYEQYF | TGCGCCAGCAGTGGACAGGGGAGCACCTACGAGCAGTACTTC | TRBV10-2 | TRBD1 | TRBJ2-7 | -
CASSLGQGRNSPLHF | TGTGCCAGCAGCTTAGGACAGGGCCGTAATTCACCCCTCCACTTT | TRBV13 | - | TRBJ1-6 | -
CASSEAQGAGYTQYF | TGCGCCAGCAGTGAGGCCCAGGGTGCCGGCTATACGCAGTATTTT | TRBV10-2 | - | TRBJ2-3 | few
CASSEAVGAVAEAFF | TGTGCCAGCAGTGAAGCAGTGGGGGCAGTAGCTGAAGCTTTCTTT | TRBV6-1 | - | TRBJ1-1 | -
CASSTSRGTIYF | TGTGCCAGCAGTACCTCCCGAGGGACCATATATTTT | TRBV6-5 | - | TRBJ1-3 | few
CASSQQGGGYEQYF | TGTGCCAGCAGCCAACAGGGTGGTGGCTACGAGCAGTACTTC | TRBV5-4 | - | TRBJ2-7 | -
CASSLPGTYEQYF | TGTGCCAGCAGTTTACCAGGAACCTACGAGCAGTACTTC | TRBV27 | - | TRBJ2-7 | -
CASSQERGGELFF | TGCGCCAGCAGCCAAGAACGGGGCGGGGAGCTGTTTTTT | TRBV4-3 | - | TRBJ2-2 | -
CASSSLGTGGGYGYTF | TGCGCCAGCAGCTCATTGGGGACAGGGGGAGGATATGGCTACACCTTC | TRBV5-1 | TRBD1 | TRBJ1-2 | -
CASSLVASPSTEAFF | TGTGCCAGCAGCTTAGTCGCCAGTCCTAGCACTGAAGCTTTCTTT | TRBV7-9 | - | TRBJ1-1 | -
CASSVGQGGNSPLHF | TGTGCCAGCAGCGTAGGACAGGGGGGAAATTCACCCCTCCACTTT | TRBV9 | TRBD1 | TRBJ1-6 | -
CASSLGQGGYEQYF | TGTGCCAGCAGCTTAGGGCAGGGGGGCTACGAGCAGTACTTC | TRBV7-2 | - | TRBJ2-7 | -
CASSPGQGDNQPQHF | TGCGCCAGCAGCCCGGGACAGGGGGACAATCAGCCCCAGCATTTT | TRBV4-1 | TRBD1 | TRBJ1-5 | -
CASSVVEQGKSYNSPLHF | TGCGCCAGCAGTGTAGTTGAACAGGGGAAATCCTATAATTCACCCCTCCACTTT | TRBV10-1 | TRBD1 | TRBJ1-6 | few
CASRVQGGDSPLHF | TGTGCCAGTAGAGTACAGGGTGGCGATTCACCCCTCCACTTT | TRBV19 | - | TRBJ1-6 | once
CASSLGIGVSTEAFF | TGTGCCAGCAGCTTAGGTATCGGGGTTTCTACTGAAGCTTTCTTT | TRBV7-9 | - | TRBJ1-1 | -
CASSLDLRGGKAFF | TGTGCCAGCAGCTTAGATTTGCGGGGGGGAAAAGCTTTCTTT | TRBV11-2 | - | TRBJ1-1 | -
CASRRSGDTEAFF | TGTGCCAGCAGGCGGTCGGGAGACACTGAAGCTTTCTTT | TRBV6-5 | - | TRBJ1-1 | -
CASPTRTGGYEQYF | TGTGCCAGCCCAACCCGGACAGGGGGCTACGAGCAGTACTTC | TRBV6-4 | TRBD1 | TRBJ2-7 | -
CASSIRDRGDQETQYF | TGTGCCAGCAGCATCCGGGACAGGGGCGACCAAGAGACCCAGTACTTC | TRBV5-6 | TRBD1 | TRBJ2-5 | -
CSVEQGAGETQYF | TGCAGCGTTGAACAGGGGGCCGGGGAGACCCAGTACTTC | TRBV29-1 | TRBD1 | TRBJ2-5 | -
CASGLTGNYEQYF | TGTGCCAGCGGCTTGACAGGGAACTACGAGCAGTACTTC | TRBV6-6 | TRBD1 | TRBJ2-7 | -
CASQTTHTF | TGTGCCAGCCAAACTACCCACACCTTC | TRBV10-3 | - | TRBJ1-2 | few
CASSLGVGGSDEQFF | TGTGCCAGCAGCTTAGGAGTCGGGGGGAGCGATGAGCAGTTCTTC | TRBV11-3 | TRBD2 | TRBJ2-1 | -
CASSSPYRVSGNTIYF | TGTGCCAGCAGCTCGCCATACAGGGTCTCTGGAAACACCATATATTTT | TRBV7-9 | - | TRBJ1-3 | -
CASSLEGTSGLSSYEQYF | TGCGCCAGCAGCTTGGAAGGGACTAGCGGTCTAAGCTCCTACGAGCAGTACTTC | TRBV5-1 | TRBD2 | TRBJ2-7 | few
CASSVGGGARETQYF | TGTGCCAGCAGTGTTGGCGGGGGGGCCCGGGAGACCCAGTACTTC | TRBV5-4 | TRBD2 | TRBJ2-5 | -
CASSLVGTSWLYF | TGTGCCAGCAGCTTAGTCGGGACTAGCTGGTTGTATTTT | TRBV7-2 | TRBD2 | TRBJ2-3 | -
CASSPQDRGLNEQFF | TGTGCCAGCTCACCACAGGACAGGGGATTAAATGAGCAGTTCTTC | TRBV18 | TRBD1 | TRBJ2-1 | -
CASSLAQGRDEQYF | TGCGCCAGCAGCTTGGCTCAGGGGAGGGACGAGCAGTACTTC | TRBV5-1 | - | TRBJ2-7 | few
CAGSPLGAYSYEQYF | TGTGCCGGCAGCCCCTTGGGGGCTTACTCCTACGAGCAGTACTTC | TRBV5-8 | - | TRBJ2-7 | -
CASSQDGGIQETQYF | TGCGCCAGCAGCCAAGATGGAGGGATTCAAGAGACCCAGTACTTC | TRBV4-1 | - | TRBJ2-5 | -
CAWGDIGLNTEAFF | TGTGCCTGGGGGGACATAGGGTTGAACACTGAAGCTTTCTTT | TRBV30 | - | TRBJ1-1 | -
CASSEALGGGLKETQYF | TGTGCCAGCAGTGAAGCTTTGGGAGGGGGGCTAAAGGAGACCCAGTACTTC | TRBV2 | - | TRBJ2-5 | -